The present T cell receptor (beta chain) was sequenced within a study of regulatory T cells in long-lasting Graves disease (dated by TCRdb to the early 2020s). Study-level background: Newly diagnosed Graves' disease patients had taken antithyroid drugs for less than 3 months. This study used TCR sequencing and RNA sequencing of peripheral blood to compare persistent Graves' disease patients against newly diagnosed Graves' disease patients. The study was conducted in China and was registered as a clinical trial. A total of approximately 35 samples underwent TCR sequencing: some 13 from persistent and around 20 from newly diagnosed Graves' disease patients.

Libraries were made using multiplex PCR. The sequencer listed for this sample is Illumina HiSeq 4000. TCR beta libraries were built with iRepertoire HTBI primers and Arm-PCR amplification of CDR3 regions. Before sequencing, the PCR products went through gel purification. Under the source paper's analysis protocol: A total of 60 to 80 TRBV and some 15 TRBJ segments were identified across samples and were used for gene usage analysis of CDR3 amino acid clonotypes. COPE and FqMerger were used to merge filtered high-quality paired reads into contigs. Contigs were aligned with BLAST to IMGT TRBV, TRBD and TRBJ reference genes, and CDR3 was defined per IMGT. Highly expanded clones were defined as clonotypes with a frequency above 0.1%. Repertoire diversity was measured by Shannon entropy, and V-J evenness by the Gini coefficient. Clonotypes shared by more than one individual were considered public. TCRdb trimmed the raw reads at Q25, called clones with MiXCR and kept productive beta chains. Each entry is one CDR3 protein sequence, shown with its most common DNA and genes. These V and J calls are TCRdb output, not the study's own analysis. In all, the sample holds about 540,000 distinct CDR3 sequences, and less than 15% of those were seen once. 8.5% to 10% of the sample comes from the top ten.

V is cut back by 2 bases and J by 4 bases, with 2 bases in the junction unmatched. The germline V gene gives CDR1 as ENHRY and CDR2 as SYGVKD. Taken from cysteine to phenylalanine, the CDR3 has 16 residues. Solely the CDR3 DNA is kept, with 48 bases framed from the first base. This specimen's time point label, interpreted: newly diagnosed GD, antithyroid drugs for less than 3 months. For both TCR sequencing and RNA sequencing, RNA was extracted from PBMCs in TRIzol. The diagnosis of Graves' disease was made according to American Thyroid Association guidelines. Patients for the study were recruited at an endocrinology department in Xi'an, China. From each patient, 7.5 to 9.5 milliliters of peripheral blood was collected into an EDTA anticoagulant tube. PBMCs were isolated by Ficoll Paque Plus density gradient separation without further T cell sorting. RNA quality was checked with an Agilent 2100 Bioanalyzer and agarose gel, and concentration with a NanoDrop 2000.

This clonotype was picked up many times. It lacks a known antigen. No much larger clone is present one base from it, and per-base qualities are unavailable. Results and caveats for the whole study, not just this receptor: Sequencing and analysis were restricted to the TCR beta chain. Persistent Graves' disease patients showed lower TCR Shannon entropy and fewer highly expanded clones than newly diagnosed patients, suggesting clonal expansion. The authors noted that the small sample size was a limitation that may lower accuracy. Persistent disease showed preferential use of TRBV28, TRBJ1-2 and TRBJ2-5, whereas newly diagnosed disease favored TRBV20-1 and TRBJ2-1. Patients with persistent disease shared more public clonotypes (about 2,700) than newly diagnosed patients did (roughly 970). Because the primary lesion, thyroid tissue, could not be accessed, the study looked at peripheral blood alone.

These same records also appear under a second study, on T cells in Graves' hyperthyroidism and ophthalmopathy. Per the second study: A patient counted as having stable Graves' hyperthyroidism if no progression to ophthalmopathy occurred over 18 months of follow-up. Hyperthyroidism patients were newly diagnosed, with disease duration under 2 months, and aged 18 to 65 years. Patients with uncontrolled infections, other autoimmune diseases, pregnancy or lactation were excluded. Clinical symptoms, serum thyroxine and TRAb, thyroid ultrasound, and orbital computed tomography formed the basis for the diagnoses. The first round of RT-PCR for the TCR CDR3 was performed with the HTBI primer set and the Qiagen OneStep RT-PCR kit. Most expanded thyroid clonotypes (frequency above 0.001) were also found in blood, which suggests that blood repertoires may mirror thyroid immune responses. Ophthalmopathy was separated from stable hyperthyroidism by a 13 V-J signature model, with over 85% sensitivity and roughly 81% specificity obtained in cross-validation and 80%/75% obtained in testing. In validation, the model predicted progression to ophthalmopathy with 65% to 71% sensitivity and 72% to 85% specificity, a median of approximately 6.5 months before onset. A discovery cohort of around 98 patients, roughly 40 with Graves' ophthalmopathy and 57 with stable Graves' hyperthyroidism, was used to find distinguishing TCR V-J signatures. Prospective prediction of ophthalmopathy was tested in an independent validation cohort consisting of some 19 hyperthyroidism patients and some 16 patients who later progressed to ophthalmopathy. The approximately 97 discovery patients were randomly divided into training and test sets at a 7:3 ratio. In addition, the study compared T-cell repertoires in thyroid tissue and in blood from over 5 Graves' hyperthyroidism patients. Following sampling, methimazole starting at 30 mg daily was given to hyperthyroidism patients, and high-dose intravenous methylprednisolone was given to ophthalmopathy patients. The libraries were constructed in a second round of multiplex PCR and then size-selected and purified. Libraries were sequenced paired-end with 100 bp reads on an Illumina HiSeq2000. SOAPnuke was used to process the raw data, removing reads that contained adapters or uncalled bases, had a mean Phred below 15, or lacked an exact match to the constant primer or identifier. COPE v1.2.5 was used to merge the high-quality paired reads, and each unique nucleotide sequence was defined as a clonotype. MiTCR v1.1 was used to align clonotypes to the IMGT TRBV, TRBD and TRBJ reference segments. The analysis included only V-J combinations with a frequency above 0.0001, which together covered around 99% of the repertoires. The TCS score was defined as F50 (clonal expansion) divided by E x V (chaos), with BLOSUM62-based TCRdist calculated between CDR3 peptides within each V-J. Welch's t-statistics and random forest reduced around 520 V-J features to roughly 13, which were used in a naive Bayes classifier (R e1071). No statistical method was used to fix the sample size in advance, and group allocation was not hidden from the investigators. According to the paper, TCR Vbeta CDR3 sequencing was carried out on some 130 peripheral blood samples, which came from around 43 ophthalmopathy, around 74 hyperthyroidism and about 17 progressor patients.

The V gene is TRBV10-3 and the J gene is TRBJ2-1; 13 central nucleotides agree with TRBD2. The specimen was peripheral blood mononuclear cells (PBMCs), collected at new diagnosis, from a patient treated with antithyroid drugs. This TCR was recovered from a man younger than 45 with Graves disease. Donor details come from another sample of the same person, matched by shared clones. The sequenced DNA: TGTGCCATCAGTGAGGGGACTAGCGGGGAGTACAATGAGCAGTTCTTC. The encoded protein is CAISEGTSGEYNEQFF.